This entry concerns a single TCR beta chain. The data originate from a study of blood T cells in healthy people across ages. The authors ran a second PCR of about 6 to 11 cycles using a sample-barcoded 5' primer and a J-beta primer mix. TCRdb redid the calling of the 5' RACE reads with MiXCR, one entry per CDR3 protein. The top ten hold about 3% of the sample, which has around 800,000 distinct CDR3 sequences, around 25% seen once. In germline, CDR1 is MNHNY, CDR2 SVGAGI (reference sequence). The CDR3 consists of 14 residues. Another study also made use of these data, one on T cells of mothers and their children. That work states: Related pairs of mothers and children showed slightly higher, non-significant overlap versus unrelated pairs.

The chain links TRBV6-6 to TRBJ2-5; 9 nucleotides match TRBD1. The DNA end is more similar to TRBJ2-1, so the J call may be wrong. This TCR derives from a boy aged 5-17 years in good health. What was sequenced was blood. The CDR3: CASSKRTGENEQFF. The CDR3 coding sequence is TGTGCCAGCAGTAAACGGACAGGGGAGAATGAGCAGTTCTTC.